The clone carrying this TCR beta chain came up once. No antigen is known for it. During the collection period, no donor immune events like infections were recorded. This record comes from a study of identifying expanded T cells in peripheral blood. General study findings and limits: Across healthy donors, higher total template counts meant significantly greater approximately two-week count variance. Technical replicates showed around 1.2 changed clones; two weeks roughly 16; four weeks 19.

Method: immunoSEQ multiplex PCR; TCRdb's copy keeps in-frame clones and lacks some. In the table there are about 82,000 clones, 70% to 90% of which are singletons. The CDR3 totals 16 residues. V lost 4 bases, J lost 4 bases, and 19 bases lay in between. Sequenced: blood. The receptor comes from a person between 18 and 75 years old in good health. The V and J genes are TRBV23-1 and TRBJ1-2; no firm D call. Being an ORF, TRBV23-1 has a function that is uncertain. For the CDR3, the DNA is TGCGCCAGCAGTCTCCCACTTTTAGCCACCCTCTATGGCTACACCTTC. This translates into CASSLPLLATLYGYTF.